These 30 T cell receptor beta chains were sequenced from one sample in a study of T cells in Graves' hyperthyroidism and ophthalmopathy. Using RNA transcripts as the source, TCR beta CDR3 regions were amplified. A set of HTBI primers served as the primers for a first-round RT-PCR of the TCR CDR3. TCRdb ran MiXCR on the multiplex PCR reads and lists one entry per CDR3 protein. The repertoire consists of about 350,000 distinct CDR3 sequences, with about a sixth occurring once and the leading ten covering roughly a sixth. Sequencing was carried out using blood. Every receptor here comes from a woman aged 35 to 49 with Graves' ophthalmopathy.

This clonotype was counted ten times or more. The J gene is TRBJ2-7, the V gene TRBV28; 7 bases line up with TRBD1. V gave up 6 bases and J gave up 7 bases; unmatched junction bases: 9. The CDR3 contains 13 residues. Looked up from germline, CDR1 is MDHEN and CDR2 is SYDVKM. The CDR3 loop reads CASSTTGSGEQYF. CDR3 in DNA: TGTGCCAGCAGCACGACAGGGTCAGGGGAGCAGTACTTC.

CDR3 region: CSASLLGSPNYGYTF. CDR3 in DNA: TGCAGTGCTAGTTTACTGGGGTCCCCTAACTATGGCTACACCTTC. The chain is built from TRBV20-1 and TRBJ1-2; D unclear. Trimming removed 3 bases at V and 0 bases at J, with 14 bases between. The CDR3 spans 15 residues. Germline V gene data show CDR1 as DFQATT and CDR2 as SNEGSKA (reference sequence).

The table lists this clonotype with many counts. The chain couples TRBV28 to TRBJ2-5; 11 nucleotides match TRBD2. This CDR3 is 19 amino acids long. Germline assignment: CDR1 MDHEN and CDR2 SYDVKM. Trimming at V came to 3 bases and at J to 4 bases, leaving 16 bases not matched to a gene. The CDR3 loop is CASSFFLPTSGRGGETQYF. CDR3 nucleotide sequence: TGTGCCAGCAGTTTTTTCTTACCTACTAGCGGGAGAGGGGGAGAGACCCAGTACTTC.

The J gene is TRBJ1-1, the V gene TRBV6-2 or TRBV6-3; D not certain. Trimming stripped 4 bases from V and 5 bases from J, with 11 bases between. CDR1 and CDR2 (germline): MNHEY, SVGEGT. The CDR3 sequence is 13 residues long. The CDR3 nucleotides read TGTGCCAGCAGTTCCATCTCAGCTACTGAAGCTTTCTTT. Its protein product is CASSSISATEAFF.

This clonotype was seen ten or more times. The chain employs TRBV11-1 and TRBJ1-2, with a possible D match to TRBD1 (6 bases). The length of the CDR3 is 14 residues. The germline CDR1 and CDR2 sequences are SGHAT and FQDESV (reference sequence). V was trimmed by 2 bases and J by 4 bases, leaving 11 bases between them. The chain's CDR3 is CASSLNGGPYGYTF. The CDR3 DNA is TGTGCCAGCAGCTTAAACGGGGGGCCCTATGGCTACACCTTC.

This clonotype came up many times. This sequence joins TRBV5-1 and TRBJ1-1; D remains ambiguous. The length of the CDR3 is 17 residues. CDR1 and CDR2 from the germline V gene are SGHRS and YFSETQ. V was clipped by 0 bases and J by 0 bases, with 15 bases between them. CDR3 amino acids: CASSLDFDGYMNTEAFF. The CDR3 DNA sequence: TGCGCCAGCAGCTTGGACTTTGACGGATACATGAACACTGAAGCTTTCTTT.

This clonotype was seen ten or more times. CDR3 sequence reads: CASSPLPTSGSRGETQYF. The DNA for the CDR3 is TGTGCCAGCAGCCCGCTCCCTACTAGCGGGAGTAGAGGGGAGACCCAGTACTTC. The chain joins TRBV5-6 to TRBJ2-5, with TRBD2 identical over 11 bases. This CDR3 spans 18 amino acids. J lost 5 bases, V lost 4 bases, and 16 bases had no gene match. Germline V gene data show CDR1 as SGHDT and CDR2 as YYEEEE. Based on the CDR3 plus reference TRBV5-6 and TRBJ2-5, the full variable domain is DAGVTQSPTHLIKTRGQQVTLRCSPKSGHDTVSWYQQALGQGPQFIFQYYEEEERQRGNFPDRFSGHQFPNYSSELNVNALLLGDSALYLCASSPLPTSGSRGETQYFGPGTRLLVL.

This clonotype was observed at least ten times. The V call is TRBV30, the J call TRBJ2-7, with D unresolved. The CDR3 loop spans 14 amino acids. CDR1 is GTSNPN and CDR2 is SVGIG in the germline V gene (reference sequence). The ends were cut back, 3 bases at V and 3 bases at J, with 15 bases in the middle. In DNA, the CDR3 is TGTGCCTGGAGGGAGCAGGCTAACTACTACGAGCAGTACTTC. Translated: CAWREQANYYEQYF.

CDR3 in DNA: TGTGCCAGCAGTGTTTCGACAGGGGGACATCAGCCCCAGCATTTT. Its translation: CASSVSTGGHQPQHF. This chain uses TRBV12-3 or TRBV12-4 with TRBJ1-5; 9 bases line up with TRBD1. The CDR3 sequence is 15 residues long. V lost 5 bases to trimming and J lost 5 bases; unmatched junction nucleotides: 7.

The genes are TRBV6-1 and TRBJ1-1; D may be TRBD1 (6 bases). V was cut by 6 bases and J by 5 bases, with 16 bases left in between. Looked up from germline, CDR1 is MNHNS and CDR2 is SASEGT. This CDR3 is 14 amino acids long. This chain's CDR3 is CASRRSTGETEAFF. In DNA form, the CDR3 reads TGTGCCAGCAGACGCTCGACAGGAGAAACTGAAGCTTTCTTT.

This clonotype has at least ten counts. V gene TRBV6-5 combines with J gene TRBJ2-7, with no clear D. The germline CDR1 and CDR2 sequences are MNHEY and SVGAGI. The CDR3 covers 14 residues. V was clipped by 1 base and J by 2 bases, with 9 bases between them. The chain's CDR3 is CASSYYPGPYEQYF. The CDR3 DNA reads as TGTGCCAGCAGTTACTACCCAGGTCCCTACGAGCAGTACTTC.

This clonotype was counted at least ten times. The genes are TRBV2 and TRBJ2-7; D gene unclear. V dropped 3 bases and J dropped 7 bases, with 7 bases sitting between them. This CDR3 spans 11 amino acids. The V gene's germline CDR1 is SNHLY and CDR2 FYNNEI. CDR3 DNA sequence: TGTGCCAGCAGTGAGTATGATGAGCAGTACTTC. Its protein product is CASSEYDEQYF.

CDR3 nucleotide sequence: TGTGCCAGCAGTAGCTTTCAGGAAAAAGCTTTCTTT. It yields the protein CASSSFQEKAFF. This sequence joins TRBV12-3 or TRBV12-4 and TRBJ1-1; D gene ambiguous. This CDR3 spans 12 amino acids. V lost 5 bases and J lost 9, with 13 bases in between.

This clonotype was counted many times. The V call is TRBV19, the J call TRBJ2-2; weak D call: TRBD2 (6 bases). Germline V gives CDR1 LNHDA, CDR2 SQIVND (reference sequence). The CDR3 contains 17 residues. Deletions cut 3 bases from V and 0 bases from J, with 14 bases between. This CDR3 is CASSMSGQKPNTGELFF. CDR3 bases: TGTGCCAGTAGTATGAGCGGGCAAAAACCGAACACCGGGGAGCTGTTTTTT.

This clonotype showed up many times. The chain links TRBV28 to TRBJ2-7; D may correspond to TRBD1 or TRBD2 (7 bases each). Germline V gives CDR1 MDHEN, CDR2 SYDVKM. The CDR3 runs to 14 residues. V lost 7 bases and J lost 3, with 16 bases in between. In DNA, the CDR3 is TGTGCCAGCACCCCAGGGGGGGGTTTCTACGAGCAGTACTTC. Translation gives CASTPGGGFYEQYF.

This clonotype was detected many times. One base away lies a much larger clone, so this may be a sequencing read error. The rearrangement joins TRBV28 to TRBJ2-7; D unclear. V was cut by 2 bases and J by 3 bases, with 5 bases left in between. The CDR3 extends over 12 amino acids. The V gene's germline CDR1 is MDHEN and CDR2 SYDVKM. CDR3 coding DNA: TGTGCCAGCAGTTTAACCCTCTACGAGCAGTACTTC. Its protein product is CASSLTLYEQYF.

This clonotype was seen repeatedly, ten times or more. The rearrangement uses TRBV6-2 or TRBV6-3 and TRBJ2-7, with a tentative D call TRBD1 (6 bases). The length of the CDR3 is 13 residues. V was shortened by 10 bases and J by 1 base, with 14 bases between the two germline ends. Germline V lookup: CDR1 MNHEY, CDR2 SVGEGT. In DNA form, the CDR3 reads TGTGCCACCGAACCCGGGACATCCTACGAGCAGTACTTC. Translating gives CATEPGTSYEQYF.

This clonotype was picked up a small number of times. V gene TRBV11-2 combines with J gene TRBJ2-7; 10 bases are a match to TRBD2. Germline V gene sequence: CDR1 SGHAT, CDR2 FQNNGV. This CDR3 spans 16 amino acids. Trimming cost V 3 bases and J 0 bases; bases outside gene matches: 5. DNA for the CDR3: TGTGCCAGCAGCTTCGATCTAGCGGGGGACTCCTACGAGCAGTACTTC. As protein: CASSFDLAGDSYEQYF.

This clonotype was picked up many times. The chain joins TRBV7-3 to TRBJ1-1, with D perhaps TRBD1 (5 bases). With 4 bases removed from V and 8 bases from J, the gap between germline ends came to 17 bases. The CDR3 length is 14 residues. CDR1 is SGHTA, CDR2 FQGTGA, per germline. The CDR3 sequence: CASSWGPDTAEAFF. CDR3 sequence (DNA): TGTGCCAGCAGCTGGGGACCCGACACAGCCGAAGCTTTCTTT.

At least ten counts were recorded for this clonotype. The chain joins TRBV6-5 to TRBJ2-2, with 7 bases fitting TRBD2. The CDR3 loop spans 15 amino acids. CDR1 and CDR2 from the germline V gene are MNHEY and SVGAGI. V lost 0 bases and J lost 4; bases outside the gene matches: 2. CDR3 DNA: TGTGCCAGCAGTTACTCGGCTAGCGGCACCGGGGAGCTGTTTTTT. It encodes CASSYSASGTGELFF.

This clonotype was detected a few times. V is TRBV7-6 and J is TRBJ2-7; TRBD1 agrees at 11 bases. The CDR3 is made up of 14 amino acids. Germline V CDR1 and CDR2: SGHVS, FNYEAQ. After removal of 7 bases from V and 3 bases from J, the junction contained 5 bases not matched to a gene. The CDR3 reads CASTNGTGGYEQYF. The CDR3 region has the DNA TGTGCCAGCACCAACGGGACAGGGGGCTACGAGCAGTACTTC.

This clonotype was seen at least ten times. The J gene is TRBJ2-7, the V gene TRBV6-5; D remains ambiguous. The germline V and J ends were trimmed by 6 bases and 7 bases, with 13 bases remaining between them. Germline-derived CDR1 and CDR2 are MNHEY and SVGAGI. The CDR3 contains 12 residues. The CDR3 sequence: CASRRPREEQYF. Written as DNA, the CDR3 is TGTGCCAGCAGGCGGCCTAGGGAAGAGCAGTACTTC.

The table lists this clonotype with many counts. V and J are TRBV7-2 and TRBJ2-3; possibly TRBD2 for D (6 bases). The CDR3 is made up of 14 amino acids. Germline values: CDR1 SGHTA, CDR2 FQGNSA. Between the trimmed V and J ends, which lost 0 bases and 6 bases, there was a span of 10 bases. The CDR3 bases are TGTGCCAGCAGCTTAGCGGGAGGAGGGGATACGCAGTATTTT. It codes for CASSLAGGGDTQYF.

This clonotype was observed at least ten times. V is TRBV7-2 and J is TRBJ2-6; tentative D call: TRBD2 (6 bases). CDR3 length: 13 amino acids. Trimming cost V 6 bases and J 3 bases, with 6 bases left between them. Germline V gives CDR1 SGHTA, CDR2 FQGNSA. The CDR3 is CASRRDGANVLTF. The CDR3 DNA sequence: TGTGCCAGCAGGCGGGATGGGGCCAACGTCCTGACTTTC.

In its sample, this clonotype was seen many times. The genes are TRBV6-5 and TRBJ2-2; D perhaps matches TRBD1 (6 bases). V gave up 4 bases and J gave up 4 bases, with 16 bases separating them. The germline V gene has CDR1 MNHEY and CDR2 SVGAGI. The CDR3 runs 16 residues. The CDR3 DNA is TGTGCCAGCAGTTCCCCCGCAGGGGCAAGCACCGGGGAGCTGTTTTTT. Translated: CASSSPAGASTGELFF.

This clonotype was seen many times. The chain links TRBV6-1 to TRBJ1-2; no reliable D call. The V gene lost 2 bases and the J gene lost 4 bases, with 5 bases spanning the gap. The CDR3 is 12 residues long. Germline values: CDR1 MNHNS, CDR2 SASEGT. The CDR3 region has the DNA TGTGCCAGCAGTGAATCCAGCTATGGCTACACCTTC. Its translation: CASSESSYGYTF.

There are many counts of this clonotype. The gene calls are TRBV30 and TRBJ2-7; D is unresolved. The CDR3 runs to 12 residues. The V and J ends lost 1 base and 1 base respectively, with 5 bases between them. The germline CDR1 and CDR2 sequences are GTSNPN and SVGIG (reference sequence). CDR3 protein: CAWSANSYEQYF. CDR3 DNA sequence: TGTGCCTGGAGTGCGAATTCCTACGAGCAGTACTTC.

This clonotype was seen only once. A read error may be the cause here, since a much bigger clone is one base away. The chain links TRBV6-1 to TRBJ1-5; no clear D gene. Germline CDR1 reads MNHNS; CDR2 reads SASEGT. The CDR3 is 17 amino acids. V was clipped by 7 bases and J by 2 bases, with 21 bases between them. CDR3 loop: CASIPRTDEWGNQPQHF. CDR3 in DNA: TGTGCCAGCATTCCGAGGACGGACGAGTGGGGCAATCAGCCCCAGCATTTT.

The J gene is TRBJ1-5, the V gene TRBV28, with unresolved D. CDR3 length: 15 amino acids. Germline CDR1 is MDHEN and CDR2 is SYDVKM. V was pared by 7 bases and J by 4 bases, with 17 bases between. The CDR3, as DNA: TGTGCCAGCACCGTTCGCCAAGATCGGAATCAGCCCCAGCATTTT. This translates into CASTVRQDRNQPQHF.

This clonotype was seen more than once but under ten times. The chain joins TRBV6-1 to TRBJ1-2; unclear D gene. V shed 3 bases and J shed 8 bases, with 10 bases lying between them. This CDR3 is built from 12 residues. Germline CDR1 is MNHNS and CDR2 is SASEGT. The CDR3 spells CASSDQSRGYTF. The CDR3 DNA is TGTGCCAGCAGTGACCAGTCCCGGGGCTACACCTTC.